This is a list of T cell receptor beta chains from one sample in a study of regulatory T cells in long-lasting Graves disease. TCRdb processed the multiplex PCR reads anew with MiXCR; each CDR3 protein has one entry. The table has around 460,000 distinct CDR3 sequences, approximately 21% seen once. Source: peripheral blood mononuclear cells (PBMCs), taken when the disease was refractory, from a patient treated with antithyroid drugs. The receptors shown here come from a female donor with Graves disease. Both conserved end residues are part of each CDR3. Each record gives: clone size, V gene, D gene, J gene, CDR3 protein, CDR3 DNA. A D gene is named only where the DNA matches it firmly. Some rows have no size entry. The others give once, few or many, or a class for an expanded clone.

clone size: NA; V gene: TRBV19; D gene: TRBD1; J gene: TRBJ1-6; CDR3 protein: CASSTYDRDSPLHF; CDR3 DNA: TGTGCCAGTAGTACCTACGACAGGGATTCACCCCTCCACTTT
clone size: NA; V gene: TRBV11-2; D gene: NA; J gene: TRBJ2-1; CDR3 protein: CASSPGAAIGQFF; CDR3 DNA: TGTGCCAGCAGCCCTGGCGCGGCGATCGGACAGTTCTTC
clone size: many; V gene: TRBV28; D gene: NA; J gene: TRBJ1-1; CDR3 protein: CASSLSIRAGTEAFF; CDR3 DNA: TGTGCCAGCAGTTTATCCATTAGGGCCGGGACTGAAGCTTTCTTT
clone size: NA; V gene: TRBV9; D gene: NA; J gene: TRBJ1-6; CDR3 protein: CASSVEQGSPLHF; CDR3 DNA: TGTGCCAGCAGCGTAGAGCAGGGTTCACCCCTCCACTTT
clone size: NA; V gene: TRBV18; D gene: TRBD2; J gene: TRBJ2-1; CDR3 protein: CASSPSGDTGGKQFF; CDR3 DNA: TGTGCCAGCTCTCCTAGCGGGGATACGGGTGGTAAGCAGTTCTTC
clone size: NA; V gene: TRBV19; D gene: TRBD1; J gene: TRBJ2-7; CDR3 protein: CATSDRDRGYEQYF; CDR3 DNA: TGTGCCACCTCCGACCGCGACAGGGGCTACGAGCAGTACTTC
clone size: NA; V gene: TRBV7-9; D gene: NA; J gene: TRBJ2-5; CDR3 protein: CASSLEEPETQYF; CDR3 DNA: TGTGCCAGCAGCTTAGAAGAGCCGGAGACCCAGTACTTC
clone size: few; V gene: TRBV20-1; D gene: NA; J gene: TRBJ2-5; CDR3 protein: CSAPQGGGGKETQYF; CDR3 DNA: TGCAGTGCTCCTCAGGGGGGGGGGGGGAAAGAGACCCAGTACTTC
clone size: NA; V gene: TRBV20-1; D gene: NA; J gene: TRBJ1-2; CDR3 protein: CSAMTDYGYTF; CDR3 DNA: TGCAGTGCGATGACCGACTATGGCTACACCTTC
clone size: many; V gene: TRBV11-2; D gene: TRBD1; J gene: TRBJ2-5; CDR3 protein: CASSRDRDETQYF; CDR3 DNA: TGTGCCAGCAGCCGTGACAGGGATGAGACCCAGTACTTC
clone size: many; V gene: TRBV28; D gene: NA; J gene: TRBJ2-7; CDR3 protein: CASSFRGARFYEQYF; CDR3 DNA: TGTGCCAGCAGTTTTAGGGGGGCGCGTTTCTACGAGCAGTACTTC
clone size: NA; V gene: TRBV5-6; D gene: TRBD1; J gene: TRBJ2-5; CDR3 protein: CASSEIGTGRGETQYF; CDR3 DNA: TGTGCCAGCAGCGAGATCGGGACAGGGAGAGGGGAGACCCAGTACTTC
clone size: many; V gene: TRBV28; D gene: NA; J gene: TRBJ2-7; CDR3 protein: CASLDGHRNGEQYF; CDR3 DNA: TGTGCCAGCCTGGACGGACATCGGAACGGCGAGCAGTACTTC
clone size: many; V gene: TRBV12-3/TRBV12-4; D gene: NA; J gene: TRBJ2-5; CDR3 protein: CASSSGGAEETQYF; CDR3 DNA: TGTGCCAGCAGTTCCGGTGGTGCTGAAGAGACCCAGTACTTC
clone size: NA; V gene: TRBV12-3/TRBV12-4; D gene: NA; J gene: TRBJ2-1; CDR3 protein: CASAEGNEQFF; CDR3 DNA: TGTGCCAGCGCCGAGGGGAATGAGCAGTTCTTC
clone size: few; V gene: TRBV20-1; D gene: NA; J gene: TRBJ1-5; CDR3 protein: CSARDPGRGTQPQHF; CDR3 DNA: TGCAGTGCTAGAGATCCGGGACGAGGGACTCAGCCCCAGCATTTT
clone size: NA; V gene: TRBV24-1; D gene: TRBD1; J gene: TRBJ2-7; CDR3 protein: CATSDGTGVGEQYF; CDR3 DNA: TGTGCCACCAGTGATGGGACAGGGGTTGGCGAGCAGTACTTC
clone size: NA; V gene: TRBV24-1; D gene: NA; J gene: TRBJ2-1; CDR3 protein: CATSDKGRTPYNEQFF; CDR3 DNA: TGTGCCACCAGTGACAAAGGACGGACCCCCTACAATGAGCAGTTCTTC
clone size: NA; V gene: TRBV5-8; D gene: NA; J gene: TRBJ2-5; CDR3 protein: CASRIRGKETQYF; CDR3 DNA: TGTGCCAGCAGAATAAGGGGGAAGGAGACCCAGTACTTC
clone size: many; V gene: TRBV20-1; D gene: NA; J gene: TRBJ2-7; CDR3 protein: CSASSQGSYEQYF; CDR3 DNA: TGCAGTGCTAGTTCACAGGGCTCCTACGAGCAGTACTTC
clone size: NA; V gene: TRBV19; D gene: TRBD1; J gene: TRBJ1-1; CDR3 protein: CASSLLGQHMNTEAFF; CDR3 DNA: TGTGCCAGTAGCCTTCTGGGACAGCACATGAACACTGAAGCTTTCTTT
clone size: NA; V gene: TRBV4-1; D gene: NA; J gene: TRBJ1-5; CDR3 protein: CASSQPTYGSNQPQHF; CDR3 DNA: TGCGCCAGCAGCCAACCGACATATGGTAGCAATCAGCCCCAGCATTTT
clone size: many; V gene: TRBV6-1; D gene: NA; J gene: TRBJ2-5; CDR3 protein: CASLFPPTQYF; CDR3 DNA: TGTGCCAGCCTGTTTCCCCCGACCCAGTACTTC
clone size: NA; V gene: TRBV6-1; D gene: NA; J gene: TRBJ1-6; CDR3 protein: CASRRVYYSPLHF; CDR3 DNA: TGTGCCAGCAGGAGGGTATACTATTCACCCCTCCACTTT
clone size: few; V gene: TRBV7-3; D gene: TRBD2; J gene: TRBJ2-5; CDR3 protein: CASSLGLAGGRGQETQYF; CDR3 DNA: TGTGCCAGCAGCTTGGGACTAGCGGGGGGGCGGGGGCAAGAGACCCAGTACTTC
clone size: few; V gene: TRBV7-2; D gene: TRBD1; J gene: TRBJ2-3; CDR3 protein: CASSFGDRGVLADTQYF; CDR3 DNA: TGTGCCAGCAGCTTTGGGGACAGGGGGGTCCTCGCAGATACGCAGTATTTT
clone size: many; V gene: TRBV6-1; D gene: NA; J gene: TRBJ1-5; CDR3 protein: CASRLTANQPQHF; CDR3 DNA: TGTGCCAGCAGACTGACAGCGAATCAGCCCCAGCATTTT
clone size: once; V gene: TRBV4-1; D gene: NA; J gene: TRBJ1-4; CDR3 protein: CASSHSGTGDEKLFF; CDR3 DNA: TGCGCCAGCAGCCATTCCGGGACGGGGGATGAAAAACTGTTTTTT
clone size: NA; V gene: TRBV7-9; D gene: TRBD1; J gene: TRBJ2-2; CDR3 protein: CASSTAQGGGTGELFF; CDR3 DNA: TGTGCCAGCAGTACTGCCCAAGGGGGCGGCACCGGGGAGCTGTTTTTT
clone size: many; V gene: TRBV12-3/TRBV12-4; D gene: NA; J gene: TRBJ1-6; CDR3 protein: CASSLDRELYSPLHF; CDR3 DNA: TGTGCCAGCAGTCTCGACCGGGAGCTTTATTCACCCCTCCACTTT
clone size: few; V gene: TRBV12-3/TRBV12-4; D gene: NA; J gene: TRBJ1-5; CDR3 protein: CASSLTGTGSNQPQHF; CDR3 DNA: TGTGCCAGCAGTCTCACCGGGACGGGCAGCAATCAGCCCCAGCATTTT
clone size: few; V gene: TRBV24-1; D gene: NA; J gene: TRBJ2-7; CDR3 protein: CATSARDTPYEQYF; CDR3 DNA: TGTGCCACCAGTGCGCGGGATACTCCCTACGAGCAGTACTTC
clone size: many; V gene: TRBV6-1; D gene: NA; J gene: TRBJ2-5; CDR3 protein: CATTNRARETQYF; CDR3 DNA: TGTGCCACAACCAACCGGGCGCGAGAGACCCAGTACTTC
clone size: NA; V gene: TRBV29-1; D gene: NA; J gene: TRBJ2-3; CDR3 protein: CSVGAGENVAQYF; CDR3 DNA: TGCAGCGTTGGGGCAGGGGAGAACGTAGCGCAGTATTTT
clone size: many; V gene: TRBV28; D gene: NA; J gene: TRBJ1-5; CDR3 protein: CASLRYLSNQPQHF; CDR3 DNA: TGTGCCAGCCTGCGATACCTTAGCAATCAGCCCCAGCATTTT
clone size: few; V gene: TRBV6-1; D gene: TRBD2; J gene: TRBJ2-1; CDR3 protein: CASSGGRGYNEQFF; CDR3 DNA: TGTGCCAGCAGTGGCGGGAGGGGCTACAATGAGCAGTTCTTC
clone size: NA; V gene: TRBV9; D gene: NA; J gene: TRBJ1-1; CDR3 protein: CASSVDSDTGNTEAFF; CDR3 DNA: TGTGCCAGCAGCGTAGATTCCGACACGGGGAACACTGAAGCTTTCTTT
clone size: many; V gene: TRBV28; D gene: NA; J gene: TRBJ1-5; CDR3 protein: CASTPIGQPQHF; CDR3 DNA: TGTGCCAGCACCCCAATTGGTCAGCCCCAGCATTTT
clone size: many; V gene: TRBV2; D gene: TRBD1; J gene: TRBJ2-5; CDR3 protein: CASHRGNLQETQYF; CDR3 DNA: TGTGCCAGCCACAGGGGGAACCTTCAAGAGACCCAGTACTTC
clone size: few; V gene: TRBV28; D gene: NA; J gene: TRBJ2-1; CDR3 protein: CASSFSHSASNEQFF; CDR3 DNA: TGTGCCAGCAGTTTCAGTCATTCCGCGAGCAATGAGCAGTTCTTC
clone size: many; V gene: TRBV15; D gene: NA; J gene: TRBJ1-2; CDR3 protein: CATSRDQGSYGYTF; CDR3 DNA: TGTGCCACCAGCAGAGATCAGGGATCCTATGGCTACACCTTC